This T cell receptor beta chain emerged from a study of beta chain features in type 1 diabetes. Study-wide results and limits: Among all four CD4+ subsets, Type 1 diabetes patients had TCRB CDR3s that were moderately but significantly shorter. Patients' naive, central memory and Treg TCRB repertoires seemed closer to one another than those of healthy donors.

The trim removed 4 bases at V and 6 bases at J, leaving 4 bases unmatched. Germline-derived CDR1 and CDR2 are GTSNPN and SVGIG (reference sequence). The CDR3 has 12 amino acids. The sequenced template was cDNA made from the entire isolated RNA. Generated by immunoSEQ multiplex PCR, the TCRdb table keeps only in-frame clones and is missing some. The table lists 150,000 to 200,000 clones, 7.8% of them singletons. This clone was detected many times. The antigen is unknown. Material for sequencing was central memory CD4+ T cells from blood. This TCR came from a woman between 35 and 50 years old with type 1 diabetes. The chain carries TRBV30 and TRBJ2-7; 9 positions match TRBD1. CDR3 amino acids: CAWTGTGSEQYF. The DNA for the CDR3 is TGTGCCTGGACCGGGACAGGGTCCGAGCAGTACTTC.